The rows below give T cell receptor beta chains drawn from one sample of a study of T cell repertoires in cytomegalovirus infection. TCRdb itself ran the reads through MiXCR, one entry per CDR3 protein. This table has about 250,000 distinct CDR3 sequences, 9% to 15% appearing once. The sequencing sample was made of PBMCs. The source is a human donor in good health (CMV status not recorded). Some clones in this sample may be carry-over from other donors' samples. Each CDR3 is given with its conserved first and last residue. A D gene is named only where the DNA matches it firmly. The size of a clone is reported for some rows only, either as once, few or many, or as a class for expanded clones.

NA	TRBJ1-1	TRBV7-2	NA	TGTGCCAGCTGCTTGAACAGGGCGAACACTGAAGCTTTCTTT	CASCLNRANTEAFF
NA	TRBJ2-1	TRBV9	TRBD2	TGTGCCAGCAGCGTAGAGGCGGGGGGATCCCCGAATGAGCAGTTCTTC	CASSVEAGGSPNEQFF
few	TRBJ2-7	TRBV19	NA	TGTGCCAGTAGTAGCTCCGGGACACTACTTTACTTC	CASSSSGTLLYF
few	TRBJ2-7	TRBV28	NA	TGTGCCACCTCGTATCGGGGGCCATACGAGCAGTACTTC	CATSYRGPYEQYF
NA	TRBJ1-1	TRBV6-2/TRBV6-3	TRBD1	TGTGCCAGCAGTCGGCGAATAACAGGGGGCACTGAAGCTTTCTTT	CASSRRITGGTEAFF
many	TRBJ2-7	TRBV28	NA	TGTGCCAGCTCCGACCCCGGCCGTCCTGGTACCTACGAGCAGTACTTC	CASSDPGRPGTYEQYF
NA	TRBJ2-1	TRBV6-6	TRBD1	TGTGCCAGCAGGTCGAGGGACAGGGATTCGAATGAGCAGTTCTTC	CASRSRDRDSNEQFF
NA	TRBJ2-4	TRBV2	TRBD2	TGTGCCAGCAGTGAACCGGCAGTTAGGACTAGCGGCCGTAAAAACATTCAGTACTTC	CASSEPAVRTSGRKNIQYF
NA	TRBJ2-3	TRBV20-1	TRBD2	TGCAGTGCTAGAGATTCCCCAGCGGGGTTAAGCACAGATACGCAGTATTTT	CSARDSPAGLSTDTQYF
NA	TRBJ1-5	TRBV30	NA	TGTGCCTGGAGTGTTCGTCAGCCCGATCAGCCCCAGCATTTT	CAWSVRQPDQPQHF
many	TRBJ2-2	TRBV7-9	NA	TGTGCCAGCACTCCCTCACCGACAAACACCGGGGAGCTGTTTTTT	CASTPSPTNTGELFF
few	TRBJ1-2	TRBV18	NA	TGTGCCAGCGCTATGGATAGACAGCCAGCCGGCTACACCTTC	CASAMDRQPAGYTF
NA	TRBJ2-7	TRBV15	NA	TGTGCCACCAGCAGAGGGGGGCGGGAGACGGCCCAACTAGGCGAGCAGTACTTC	CATSRGGRETAQLGEQYF
many	TRBJ1-2	TRBV29-1	NA	TGCAGCGTTGAAGCTTCGAGCTATGGCTACACCTTC	CSVEASSYGYTF
NA	TRBJ2-3	TRBV5-1	TRBD2	TGCGCCAGCAGCTTGGGCGGGGGAGCGGCCAGCACAGATACGCAGTATTTT	CASSLGGGAASTDTQYF
many	TRBJ1-6	TRBV7-2	NA	TGTGCCAGCAGCCCAAGGGTAAAGGGAAATGTGAGGTCACCCCTCCACTTT	CASSPRVKGNVRSPLHF
many	TRBJ2-1	TRBV12-3/TRBV12-4	NA	TGTGCCAGCAGTCCGGCTGCCGGTGGTAATGAGCAGTTCTTC	CASSPAAGGNEQFF
NA	TRBJ2-7	TRBV5-6	TRBD1	TGTGCCAGCAGCTTACAGGGGGATTCCTACGAGCAGTACTTC	CASSLQGDSYEQYF
many	TRBJ2-7	TRBV28	TRBD2	TGTGCCAGCAGTTTATTGCTGGTAGCGGGAGGCACCTACGAGCAGTACTTC	CASSLLLVAGGTYEQYF
many	TRBJ1-1	TRBV28	NA	TGTGCCAGCAGTTTTTCGACTCTGAGGACTGAAGCTTTCTTT	CASSFSTLRTEAFF
many	TRBJ2-3	TRBV7-2	NA	TGTGCCAGCAGCTTAGAACTCCCGCGCACAGATACGCAGTATTTT	CASSLELPRTDTQYF
many	TRBJ2-7	TRBV11-2	NA	TGTGCCAGCAGCTTAGCAGGGCTCGAGCAGTACTTC	CASSLAGLEQYF
NA	TRBJ2-5	TRBV29-1	NA	TGCAGCGTTGAAGTCCCGTACCAAGAGACCCAGTACTTC	CSVEVPYQETQYF
many	TRBJ2-4	TRBV6-2/TRBV6-3	TRBD1	TGTGCCAGCAGAAAGGCCCGGACAGGGACAATTCGACACTCCAAAAACATTCAGTACTTC	CASRKARTGTIRHSKNIQYF
many	TRBJ2-1	TRBV7-2	TRBD2	TGTGCCAGCAGCTTCCCCCGGGGAGGGGGGAGCGGGAGTCGTGATGAGCAGTTCTTC	CASSFPRGGGSGSRDEQFF
few	TRBJ1-5	TRBV12-5	NA	TGTGCTAGTGGTTTGGCCGGGGGGAACAATCAGCCCCAGCATTTT	CASGLAGGNNQPQHF
NA	TRBJ2-7	TRBV19	NA	TGTGCCAGTAGTACCGACTCTACCGGCTACGAGCAGTACTTC	CASSTDSTGYEQYF
many	TRBJ2-3	TRBV6-5	TRBD2	TGTGCCAGCAGTTACTCAGGACTAGCGGGGGGTGGTGGCACAGATACGCAGTATTTT	CASSYSGLAGGGGTDTQYF
many	TRBJ2-2	TRBV6-1	NA	TGTGCCAGCAGTGGGACAGTCACCGGGGAGCTGTTTTTT	CASSGTVTGELFF
NA	TRBJ2-5	TRBV5-1	TRBD2	TGCGCCAGCAGCTTGGAGGTAGCGGGGGGGAAAGAGACCCAGTACTTC	CASSLEVAGGKETQYF
many	TRBJ2-6	TRBV7-2	NA	TGTGCCAGCAGCTCCCAGGGTTATGGGGCCAACGTCCTGACTTTC	CASSSQGYGANVLTF
many	TRBJ2-7	TRBV7-2	TRBD2	TGTGCCAGCAGCTTAGTAGCGGGAGTCAAGAGCGAGCAGTACTTC	CASSLVAGVKSEQYF
NA	TRBJ2-7	TRBV11-1	TRBD1	TGTGCCAGCAGCTTCGGGACAGGGTACGAGCAGTACTTC	CASSFGTGYEQYF
NA	TRBJ1-2	TRBV5-5	NA	TGTGCCAGCAAGGCGCCAGCTAACTATGGCTACACCTTC	CASKAPANYGYTF
NA	TRBJ2-7	TRBV7-8	TRBD1	TGTGCCAGCAGCTCGCTTAGGACAGGGGGTTACCACGAGCAGTACTTC	CASSSLRTGGYHEQYF
NA	TRBJ1-1	TRBV6-2/TRBV6-3	NA	TGTGCCAGCAGTTACTTTCCGGGAACTGAAGCTTTCTTT	CASSYFPGTEAFF
few	TRBJ1-1	TRBV7-6	NA	TGTGCCAGCAGCCCTCAAGACACTGAAGCTTTCTTT	CASSPQDTEAFF
few	TRBJ2-7	TRBV20-1	TRBD1	TGCAGTGCTAGAGTAGGACAGGACTTTTACGAGCAGTACTTC	CSARVGQDFYEQYF
many	TRBJ2-6	TRBV7-3	TRBD2	TGTGCCAGCAGCTTCTCCCCTAGCGGGAGAGGCTCTGGGGCCAACGTCCTGACTTTC	CASSFSPSGRGSGANVLTF
many	TRBJ1-1	TRBV28	TRBD1	TGTGCCAGCAGTTTACGTCCGATGGGACAGACTTTCTTT	CASSLRPMGQTFF
many	TRBJ1-1	TRBV12-3/TRBV12-4	NA	TGTGCCAGCAGTTTAAGTGGGCCCCTTCTGAACACTGAAGCTTTCTTT	CASSLSGPLLNTEAFF
many	TRBJ1-2	TRBV28	NA	TGTGCCAGCAGTTTGCCTTTGGGTGGCTACACCTTC	CASSLPLGGYTF
NA	TRBJ2-5	TRBV20-1	NA	TGCAGTGCTAGGAGGGGGGAGACCCAGTACTTC	CSARRGETQYF
few	TRBJ2-1	TRBV7-2	TRBD2	TGTGCCAGCAGCTTAGCAAGCGGGAGCCCCAGTGAGCAGTTCTTC	CASSLASGSPSEQFF
many	TRBJ2-1	TRBV28	TRBD2	TGTGCCAGCAGCACCGGGACTAGCAACCCTGGGGACAATGAGCAGTTCTTC	CASSTGTSNPGDNEQFF
few	TRBJ1-6	TRBV19	NA	TGTGCCAGTAGTATGATGACAGATAATTCACCCCTCCACTTT	CASSMMTDNSPLHF
NA	TRBJ1-6	TRBV6-2/TRBV6-3	NA	TGTGCCAGCAGTTCCCCGTCGGGTATGAATTCACCCCTCCACTTT	CASSSPSGMNSPLHF
medium-sized	TRBJ1-2	TRBV7-2	NA	TGTGCCAGCAGCGCCGGCCCCCAGGGGAGTGGCTACACCTTC	CASSAGPQGSGYTF
many	TRBJ2-1	TRBV28	NA	TGTGCCAGCAGCACCGGGGCCCTCAATGAGCAGTTCTTC	CASSTGALNEQFF
many	TRBJ1-6	TRBV28	NA	TGTGCCAGCAGTCCCCGACAGTGGAACTCACCCCTCCACTTT	CASSPRQWNSPLHF
NA	TRBJ2-3	TRBV19	NA	TGCGGACTGGTCAGCAGATTCACAGATACGCAGTATTTT	CGLVSRFTDTQYF
many	TRBJ1-4	TRBV7-2	NA	TGTGCCAGCAGCTTAGGGGGGCAGTCTAATGAAAAACTGTTTTTT	CASSLGGQSNEKLFF
many	TRBJ1-2	TRBV19	NA	TGTGCCAGTAGTATTGGGGCAGGATCGGCTGGCTACACCTTC	CASSIGAGSAGYTF